This is a list of T cell receptor beta chains from one sample in a study of shared clonotypes between healthy human individuals. Some clones are missing from TCRdb's copy, which holds only in-frame ones; the method was immunoSEQ multiplex PCR. The table records some 2,100,000 clones, about 93% of them present only once. The sequencing input was naive CD8+ T cells from PBMCs. These receptors originate from a man in his late teens or twenties in good health. Some clones in this sample may be carry-over from other donors' samples. Each CDR3 is given with its conserved first and last residue. The D gene is left open where the match is weak. A clone size is listed for some rows: how often the clone was seen (once, few, many), or a class if it is expanded.

j_gene,v_gene,abundance,d_gene,CDR3aa,CDR3nt
TRBJ2-1,TRBV28,.,TRBD2,CASSRLPGTSGSTNEQFF,TGTGCCAGCAGTCGACTGCCCGGGACTAGCGGGAGCACCAATGAGCAGTTCTTC
TRBJ2-1,TRBV9,.,.,CASSPEEGANEQFF,TGTGCCAGCAGCCCGGAAGAGGGCGCCAATGAGCAGTTCTTC
TRBJ2-1,TRBV9,.,.,CASSAGPSSSYNEQFF,TGTGCCAGCAGCGCCGGACCTTCAAGCTCCTACAATGAGCAGTTCTTC
TRBJ2-3,TRBV9,.,.,CASKEEGSDTQYF,TGTGCCAGCAAGGAAGAGGGATCAGATACGCAGTATTTT
TRBJ1-2,TRBV27,.,.,CASSLSLGRGYTF,TGTGCCAGCAGTTTATCGCTGGGTAGGGGCTACACCTTC
TRBJ2-2,TRBV27,.,TRBD2,CASSFSGEGFGELFF,TGTGCCAGCAGTTTTAGCGGGGAGGGGTTCGGGGAGCTGTTTTTT
TRBJ2-3,TRBV9,.,TRBD2,CASSPQSGRVPTDTQYF,TGTGCCAGCAGCCCACAAAGCGGGAGGGTACCCACAGATACGCAGTATTTT
TRBJ2-7,TRBV27,.,.,CASSLGDGSYEQYF,TGTGCCAGCAGTCTAGGGGACGGTTCCTACGAGCAGTACTTC
TRBJ2-1,TRBV11-2,.,TRBD1,CASSFGTDPLYYNEQFF,TGTGCCAGCAGTTTCGGGACAGACCCTTTATACTACAATGAGCAGTTCTTC
TRBJ2-7,TRBV19,.,TRBD1,CASSTPATGRYEQYF,TGTGCCAGTAGTACCCCAGCGACAGGGCGGTACGAGCAGTACTTC
TRBJ2-7,TRBV27,.,.,CASSLVDGSYEQYF,TGTGCCAGCAGTTTAGTGGACGGATCCTACGAGCAGTACTTC
TRBJ2-7,TRBV19,.,.,CASMDKGYEQYF,TGTGCCAGTATGGACAAAGGCTACGAGCAGTACTTC
TRBJ1-1,TRBV4-1,.,.,CASSLTAPIMNTEAFF,TGCGCCAGCAGCCTTACAGCTCCCATAATGAACACTGAAGCTTTCTTT
TRBJ2-3,TRBV27,once,TRBD2,CASRGRLAVSNTQYF,TGTGCCAGCAGAGGGAGACTAGCGGTGTCAAATACGCAGTATTTT
TRBJ2-3,TRBV14,.,TRBD2,CASSHLSVTSGSDTQYF,TGTGCCAGCAGCCATTTGTCCGTGACTAGCGGGAGCGATACGCAGTATTTT
TRBJ1-2,TRBV10-3,.,.,CAVHRTSRGDGYTF,TGTGCCGTACACCGGACGTCCAGAGGGGACGGCTACACCTTC
TRBJ2-1,TRBV6-5,once,TRBD1,CASSPDRGPYNEQFF,TGTGCCAGCAGTCCCGACAGGGGGCCTTACAATGAGCAGTTCTTC
TRBJ2-2,TRBV18,once,.,CASSPDTGELFF,TGTGCCAGCTCACCTGACACCGGGGAGCTGTTTTTT
TRBJ1-1,TRBV19,.,.,CASSIGRSCPFF,TGTGCCAGTAGTATTGGGCGCTCCTGCCCGTTCTTT
TRBJ1-2,TRBV5-6,once,.,CASSFGVDRSTYGYTF,TGTGCCAGCAGCTTCGGAGTAGACAGATCCACCTATGGCTACACCTTC
TRBJ2-2,TRBV28,.,.,CASTSPVTGNTGELFF,TGTGCCAGCACCTCGCCCGTGACAGGGAACACCGGGGAGCTGTTTTTT
TRBJ2-7,TRBV4-1,.,.,CASSYNTGRSSYEQYF,TGCGCCAGCAGCTACAATACGGGACGAAGCTCCTACGAGCAGTACTTC